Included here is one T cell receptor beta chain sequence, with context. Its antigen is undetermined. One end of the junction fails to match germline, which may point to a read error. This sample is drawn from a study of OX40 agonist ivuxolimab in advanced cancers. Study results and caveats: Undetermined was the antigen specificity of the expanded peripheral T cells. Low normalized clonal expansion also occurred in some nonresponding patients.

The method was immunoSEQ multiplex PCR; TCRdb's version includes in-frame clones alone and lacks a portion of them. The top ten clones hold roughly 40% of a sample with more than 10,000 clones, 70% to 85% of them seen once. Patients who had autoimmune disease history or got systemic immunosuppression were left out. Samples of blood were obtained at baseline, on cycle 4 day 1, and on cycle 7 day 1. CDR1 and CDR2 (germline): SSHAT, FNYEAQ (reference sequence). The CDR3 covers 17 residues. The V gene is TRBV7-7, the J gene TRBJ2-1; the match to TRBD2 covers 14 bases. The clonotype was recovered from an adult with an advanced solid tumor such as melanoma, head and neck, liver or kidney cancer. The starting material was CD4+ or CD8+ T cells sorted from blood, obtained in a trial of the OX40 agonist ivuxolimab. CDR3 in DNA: TGTGCTAGCAGCCCGGGGACTAGCGGGAGAGATTACAATGAGCAGTTCTTC. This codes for CASSPGTSGRDYNEQFF.